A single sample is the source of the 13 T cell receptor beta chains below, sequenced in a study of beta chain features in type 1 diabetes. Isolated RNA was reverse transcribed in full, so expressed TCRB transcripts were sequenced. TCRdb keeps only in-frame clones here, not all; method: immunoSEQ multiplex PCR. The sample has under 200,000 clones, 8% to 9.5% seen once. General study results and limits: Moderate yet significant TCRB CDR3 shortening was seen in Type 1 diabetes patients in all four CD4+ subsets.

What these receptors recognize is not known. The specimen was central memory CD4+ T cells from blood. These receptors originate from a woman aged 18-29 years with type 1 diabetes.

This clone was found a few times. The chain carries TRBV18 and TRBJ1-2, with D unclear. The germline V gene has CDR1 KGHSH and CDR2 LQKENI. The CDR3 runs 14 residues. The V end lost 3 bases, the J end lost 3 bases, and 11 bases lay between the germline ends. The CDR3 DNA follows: TGTGCCAGCTCACCTACGACGACATACTATGGCTACACCTTC. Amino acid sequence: CASSPTTTYYGYTF.

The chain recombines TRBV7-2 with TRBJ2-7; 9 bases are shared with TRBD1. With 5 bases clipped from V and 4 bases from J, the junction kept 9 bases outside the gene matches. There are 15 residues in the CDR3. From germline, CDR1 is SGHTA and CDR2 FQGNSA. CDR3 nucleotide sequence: TGTGCCAGCAGCCACCTAGACAGGGGGAGGTACGAGCAGTACTTC. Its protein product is CASSHLDRGRYEQYF.

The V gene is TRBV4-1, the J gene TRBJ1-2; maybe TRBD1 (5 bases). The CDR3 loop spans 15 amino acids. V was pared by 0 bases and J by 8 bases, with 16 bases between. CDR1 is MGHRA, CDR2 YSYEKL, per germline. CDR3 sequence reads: CASSQEGHSLRGYTF. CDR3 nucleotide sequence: TGCGCCAGCAGCCAAGAGGGGCACTCCCTGCGGGGCTACACCTTC.

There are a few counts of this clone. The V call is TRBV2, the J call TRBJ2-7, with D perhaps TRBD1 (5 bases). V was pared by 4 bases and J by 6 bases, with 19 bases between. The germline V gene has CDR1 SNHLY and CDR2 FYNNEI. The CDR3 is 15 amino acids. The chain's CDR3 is CASSVVQGTSAEQYF. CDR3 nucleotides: TGTGCCAGCAGTGTTGTCCAGGGTACCTCCGCCGAGCAGTACTTC.

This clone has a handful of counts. This chain's CDR3 is CASSEKAYGYTF. The CDR3 DNA reads as TGTGCCAGCAGTGAAAAAGCCTATGGCTACACCTTC. The chain links TRBV2 to TRBJ1-2; D is undetermined. The CDR3 extends over 12 amino acids. V was clipped by 2 bases and J by 4 bases, with 5 bases between them. The germline V gene has CDR1 SNHLY and CDR2 FYNNEI.

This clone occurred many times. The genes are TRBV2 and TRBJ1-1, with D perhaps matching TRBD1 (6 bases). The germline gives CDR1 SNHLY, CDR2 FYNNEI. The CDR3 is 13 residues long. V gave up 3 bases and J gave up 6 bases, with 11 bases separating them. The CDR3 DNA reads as TGTGCCAGCAGTGACCGGACAGTACCTGAAGCTTTCTTT. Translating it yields CASSDRTVPEAFF. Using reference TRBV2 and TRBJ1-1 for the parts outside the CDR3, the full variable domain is EPEVTQTPSHQVTQMGQEVILRCVPISNHLYFYWYRQILGQKVEFLVSFYNNEISEKSEIFDDQFSVERPDGSNFTLKIRSTKLEDSAMYFCASSDRTVPEAFFGQGTRLTVV.

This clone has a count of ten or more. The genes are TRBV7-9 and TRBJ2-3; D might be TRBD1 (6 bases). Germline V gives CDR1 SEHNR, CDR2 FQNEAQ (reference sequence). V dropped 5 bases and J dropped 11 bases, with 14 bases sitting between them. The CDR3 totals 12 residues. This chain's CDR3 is CASSTQGVVQYF. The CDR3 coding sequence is TGTGCCAGCAGCACACAGGGAGTTGTGCAGTATTTT.

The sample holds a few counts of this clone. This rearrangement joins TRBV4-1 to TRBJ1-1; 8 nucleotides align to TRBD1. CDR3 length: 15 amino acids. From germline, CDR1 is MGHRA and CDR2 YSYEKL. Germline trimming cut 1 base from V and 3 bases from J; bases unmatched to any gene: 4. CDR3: CASSQGQGSDTEAFF. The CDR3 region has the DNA TGCGCCAGCAGCCAAGGACAGGGGTCGGACACTGAAGCTTTCTTT.

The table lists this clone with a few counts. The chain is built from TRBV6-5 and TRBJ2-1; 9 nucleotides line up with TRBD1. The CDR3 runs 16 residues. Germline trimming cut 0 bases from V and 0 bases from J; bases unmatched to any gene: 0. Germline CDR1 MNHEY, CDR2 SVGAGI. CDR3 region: CASSYSTGGSYNEQFF. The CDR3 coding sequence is TGTGCCAGCAGTTACTCGACAGGGGGCTCCTACAATGAGCAGTTCTTC.

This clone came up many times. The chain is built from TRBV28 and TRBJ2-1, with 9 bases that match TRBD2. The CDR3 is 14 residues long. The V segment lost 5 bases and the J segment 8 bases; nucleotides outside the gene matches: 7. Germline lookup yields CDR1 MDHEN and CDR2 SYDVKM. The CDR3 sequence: CASSQLAGAYEQFF. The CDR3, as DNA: TGTGCCAGCAGTCAACTAGCGGGTGCCTATGAGCAGTTCTTC. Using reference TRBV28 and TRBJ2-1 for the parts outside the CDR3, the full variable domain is DVKVTQSSRYLVKRTGEKVFLECVQDMDHENMFWYRQDPGLGLRLIYFSYDVKMKEKGDIPEGYSVSREKKERFSLILESASTNQTSMYLCASSQLAGAYEQFFGPGTRLTVL.

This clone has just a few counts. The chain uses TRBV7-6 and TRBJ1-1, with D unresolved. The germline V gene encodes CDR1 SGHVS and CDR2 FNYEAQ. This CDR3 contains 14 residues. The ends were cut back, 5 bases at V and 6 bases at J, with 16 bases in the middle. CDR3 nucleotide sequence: TGTGCCAGCAGCCCCAGTGAGGGAAACCCTGAAGCTTTCTTT. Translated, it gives CASSPSEGNPEAFF.

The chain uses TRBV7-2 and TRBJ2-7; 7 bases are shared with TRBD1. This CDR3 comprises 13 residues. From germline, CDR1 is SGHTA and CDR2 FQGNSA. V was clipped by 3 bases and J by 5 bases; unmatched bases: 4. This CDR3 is CASSFTGANEQYF. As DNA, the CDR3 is TGTGCCAGCAGCTTTACAGGGGCCAACGAGCAGTACTTC.

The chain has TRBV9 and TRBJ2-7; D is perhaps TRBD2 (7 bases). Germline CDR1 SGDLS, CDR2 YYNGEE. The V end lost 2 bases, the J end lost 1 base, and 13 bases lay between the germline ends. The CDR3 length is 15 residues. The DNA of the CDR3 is TGTGCCAGCAGCGTTGGTGCGGGGGCTTCCTACGAGCAGTACTTC. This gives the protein CASSVGAGASYEQYF.